This TCR beta chain is from a study of blood T cells in healthy people across ages. This clonotype was seen a few times. The CDR3 runs 15 residues. Trimming cost V 8 bases and J 5 bases; bases outside gene matches: 12. The V gene's germline CDR1 is LGHNA and CDR2 YNFKEQ. A second 7 to 11 cycle PCR used barcoded and J-beta primers. In TCRdb, the 5' RACE reads were re-called with MiXCR into one record per CDR3 protein. The sample lists 890,000 or so distinct CDR3 sequences, around 62% seen once, with around a quarter in the top ten. The sequenced sample was blood. The TCR originated in a man aged 25 to 45 in good health. This sequence joins TRBV4-2 and TRBJ2-5, with 9 bases matching TRBD2. Here the CDR3 DNA reads TGTGCCAGCGCCTGGGCGGCGGGGGGGCTTGAGACCCAGTACTTC. It yields the protein CASAWAAGGLETQYF.